This entry lists 26 T cell receptor beta chains sequenced from one sample in a study of T cells after yellow fever vaccination. MiXCR was run by TCRdb on the 5' RACE reads, yielding one entry per CDR3 protein. The table has 150,000 to 200,000 distinct CDR3 sequences, 9.3% seen once. This material consisted of CD8+ T cells sorted from PBMCs, taken 45 days after the yellow fever booster vaccination. All receptors come from a man aged 18 to 29 who received the YFV17D yellow fever vaccine.

This clonotype was observed a handful of times. This rearrangement joins TRBV5-4 to TRBJ1-2; D might be TRBD1 (5 bases). The germline gives CDR1 SGHNT, CDR2 YYREEE (reference sequence). V was cut by 0 bases and J by 3 bases, with 9 bases left in between. The CDR3 covers 14 residues. CDR3 sequence (DNA): TGTGCCAGCAGCTTGGTCGGGACCTACTATGGCTACACCTTC. Amino acids: CASSLVGTYYGYTF.

The J gene is TRBJ2-1, the V gene TRBV7-9; D might be TRBD2 (6 bases). The V and J ends lost 5 bases and 5 bases respectively, with 19 bases between them. The CDR3 runs to 16 residues. Per the germline V gene, CDR1 is SEHNR and CDR2 is FQNEAQ (reference sequence). The CDR3 protein is CASSRPPGLMNNEQFF. CDR3 sequence (DNA): TGTGCCAGCAGCCGACCGCCGGGACTTATGAACAATGAGCAGTTCTTC. Full variable domain (outside the CDR3, taken from reference TRBV7-9 and TRBJ2-1): DTGVSQNPRHKITKRGQNVTFRCDPISEHNRLYWYRQTLGQGPEFLTYFQNEAQLEKSRLLSDRFSAERPKGSFSTLEIQRTEQGDSAMYLCASSRPPGLMNNEQFFGPGTRLTVL.

This clonotype was observed at least ten times. The rearrangement links TRBV5-1 to TRBJ2-5; 8 nucleotides align to TRBD1. The ends lost 3 bases at V and 2 bases at J; junction bases unmatched: 15. CDR1 and CDR2 (germline): SGHRS, YFSETQ. This CDR3 region has 18 residues. The CDR3 is CASSSKPGQVVGQETQYF. The CDR3 DNA is TGCGCCAGCAGCTCGAAACCGGGACAGGTTGTGGGGCAAGAGACCCAGTACTTC.

The table lists this clonotype with a few counts. This chain connects TRBV5-1 to TRBJ2-1; 14 bases match TRBD2. Germline trimming cut 4 bases from V and 5 bases from J; bases unmatched to any gene: 5. This CDR3 contains 16 residues. Germline V gene data show CDR1 as SGHRS and CDR2 as YFSETQ. CDR3 sequence reads: CASSPRTSGGNNEQFF. In nucleotides, the CDR3 is TGCGCCAGCAGCCCGAGGACTAGCGGGGGGAACAATGAGCAGTTCTTC. Full variable domain (rest looked up from reference TRBV5-1 and TRBJ2-1): KAGVTQTPRYLIKTRGQQVTLSCSPISGHRSVSWYQQTPGQGLQFLFEYFSETQRNKGNFPGRFSGRQFSNSRSEMNVSTLELGDSALYLCASSPRTSGGNNEQFFGPGTRLTVL.

This clonotype was counted ten times or more. The chain has TRBV19 and TRBJ2-3, with D possibly matching TRBD2 (5 bases). This CDR3 region has 15 residues. V dropped 2 bases and J dropped 6 bases, with 15 bases sitting between them. Germline V gene data show CDR1 as LNHDA and CDR2 as SQIVND (reference sequence). The CDR3 loop reads CASSITEGWMDTQYF. CDR3 bases: TGTGCCAGTAGTATAACAGAGGGATGGATGGATACGCAGTATTTT.

This rearrangement joins TRBV6-6 to TRBJ2-5; D is unresolved. Germline loops: CDR1 MNHNY, CDR2 SVGAGI (reference sequence). The CDR3 has 13 amino acids. The V end was cut by 6 bases, the J end by 3 bases, with 11 bases between. The CDR3 loop reads CASRQIPKETQYF. In DNA form, the CDR3 reads TGTGCCAGCAGGCAGATACCCAAAGAGACCCAGTACTTC.

This clonotype was observed a handful of times. This chain joins TRBV9 and TRBJ1-4, with 11 bases lining up with TRBD1. Germline V gene lookup returns CDR1 SGDLS and CDR2 YYNGEE. CDR3 length: 15 residues. V trimming: 4 bases; J trimming: 8 bases; junction bases outside the gene matches: 7. The CDR3 DNA is TGTGCCAGCAGCACAGAGGACAGGGGGCTCGAAAAACTGTTTTTT. Encoded protein: CASSTEDRGLEKLFF.

This clonotype has at least ten counts. This chain connects TRBV11-2 to TRBJ2-1; tentatively, D is TRBD1 (5 bases). The V end was cut by 1 base, the J end by 4 bases, with 8 bases between. CDR1 is SGHAT and CDR2 is FQNNGV in the germline V gene. CDR3 size: 14 residues. In nucleotides, the CDR3 is TGTGCCAGCAGCTTAGCAGGGTCTTACAATGAGCAGTTCTTC. Translating it yields CASSLAGSYNEQFF.

The V gene is TRBV12-3 or TRBV12-4, the J gene TRBJ2-2; TRBD2 aligns across 12 bases. V dropped 3 bases and J dropped 5; count of bases not matched to a gene: 10. The CDR3 sequence is 18 residues long. CDR3 sequence (DNA): TGTGCCAGCAGTTTCGCTAGCGGGGGGGCGGCGGTTACCGGGGAGCTGTTTTTT. Translation: CASSFASGGAAVTGELFF.

This clonotype occurred many times. This chain joins TRBV29-1 and TRBJ1-1; no clear D gene. CDR1 and CDR2 from the germline V gene are SQVTM and ANQGSEA. The CDR3 is 12 amino acids. V was clipped by 4 bases and J by 4 bases, with 10 bases between them. The CDR3, as DNA: TGCAGCGTTGGGAAGTTCGGCACTGAAGCTTTCTTT. Encoded protein: CSVGKFGTEAFF.

This clonotype was counted between two and nine times. The chain couples TRBV6-1 to TRBJ2-7, with a possible D match to TRBD1 (5 bases). Trimming pared 4 bases from V and 1 base from J, leaving 11 bases between. Germline loops: CDR1 MNHNS, CDR2 SASEGT. CDR3 length equals 14 residues. CDR3 region: CASSVGAESYEQYF. In DNA form, the CDR3 reads TGTGCCAGCAGTGTAGGGGCCGAATCCTACGAGCAGTACTTC.

This clonotype has a handful of counts. The V and J genes are TRBV7-9 and TRBJ1-3; a possible D gene is TRBD1 (6 bases). This CDR3 has 13 amino acids. V gave up 7 bases and J gave up 4 bases, with 11 bases separating them. Germline CDR1 is SEHNR and CDR2 is FQNEAQ (reference sequence). The CDR3 DNA sequence: TGTGCCAGCACGGACAGCCCGGGAAACACCATATATTTT. Encoded protein: CASTDSPGNTIYF.

This clonotype was found many times. The rearrangement joins TRBV2 to TRBJ2-7; D gene unclear. The ends were cut back, 0 bases at V and 4 bases at J, with 10 bases in the middle. Germline assignment: CDR1 SNHLY and CDR2 FYNNEI. This CDR3 is 14 amino acids long. CDR3 DNA: TGTGCCAGCAGTGAAGCCCATAGGGCTTACGAGCAGTACTTC. It yields the protein CASSEAHRAYEQYF.

V is TRBV15 and J is TRBJ1-5; possibly TRBD1 for D (5 bases). The CDR3 contains 17 residues. Germline CDR1 is LNHNV and CDR2 is YYDKDF (reference sequence). Trimming removed 3 bases at V and 6 bases at J, with 21 bases between. The CDR3 DNA is TGTGCCACCAGCAGCTTCTTCGGGGGGGGAATGGGTCAGCCCCAGCATTTT. It encodes CATSSFFGGGMGQPQHF.

The rearrangement joins TRBV12-3 or TRBV12-4 to TRBJ2-1, with D possibly being TRBD1 (6 bases). The CDR3 has 14 residues. The V and J ends lost 1 base and 9 bases respectively, with 13 bases between them. CDR3 sequence: CASSLVGAVGEQFF. In DNA, the CDR3 is TGTGCCAGCAGTTTAGTGGGGGCGGTAGGTGAGCAGTTCTTC.

CDR3 in DNA: TGTGCCAGCAGCTTGGCAGGGAAGGTAGTTCGGAACTATGGCTACACCTTC. It translates to CASSLAGKVVRNYGYTF. The J gene is TRBJ1-2, the V gene TRBV5-5; tentatively, D is TRBD1 (5 bases). V was pared by 0 bases and J by 2 bases, with 17 bases between. The germline CDR1 and CDR2 sequences are SGHKS and YYEKEE (reference sequence). The CDR3 is made up of 17 amino acids.

This clonotype has more than one count but fewer than ten. The genes are TRBV4-1 and TRBJ1-5; D unresolved. The germline V and J ends were trimmed by 4 bases and 1 base, with 11 bases remaining between them. The CDR3 contains 15 residues. Germline CDR1 is MGHRA and CDR2 is YSYEKL. The CDR3 sequence: CASSRRTESNQPQHF. The CDR3 DNA is TGCGCCAGCAGCCGACGGACGGAGAGCAATCAGCCCCAGCATTTT.

This clonotype showed up many times. J is TRBJ2-2 and V is TRBV29-1; 8 bases align to TRBD1. V lost 3 bases and J lost 3; bases outside the gene matches: 0. Germline loops: CDR1 SQVTM, CDR2 ANQGSEA. This CDR3 is built from 13 residues. The CDR3 nucleotides are TGCAGCGTTGAGACAGGGGACACCGGGGAGCTGTTTTTT. Its protein product is CSVETGDTGELFF.

The CDR3 nucleotides are TGTGCCAGCAGTTCCCAGGGGGGGCCGGAGACCCAGTACTTC. It is translated as CASSSQGGPETQYF. The rearrangement uses TRBV6-5 and TRBJ2-5; D might be TRBD1 or TRBD2, each matching 7 bases. The CDR3 is 14 residues long. From germline, CDR1 is MNHEY and CDR2 SVGAGI. V lost 4 bases, J lost 5 bases, and 14 bases lay in between.

The chain combines TRBV29-1 with TRBJ2-1; no definite D call. The germline gives CDR1 SQVTM, CDR2 ANQGSEA. Trimming took off 4 bases at V and 5 bases at J, with 6 bases between the two ends. This CDR3 contains 11 residues. CDR3 nucleotides: TGCAGCGTTGGTTACGACAATGAGCAGTTCTTC. It encodes CSVGYDNEQFF.

This clonotype was seen many times. V is TRBV7-9 and J is TRBJ2-5, with D possibly matching TRBD1 (5 bases). Per the germline V gene, CDR1 is SEHNR and CDR2 is FQNEAQ (reference sequence). The CDR3 is 15 residues long. Trimming took off 5 bases at V and 1 base at J, with 14 bases between the two ends. Here the CDR3 reads CASSPPSTVQETQYF. The DNA of the CDR3 is TGTGCCAGCAGCCCGCCGTCGACAGTCCAAGAGACCCAGTACTTC.

V and J are TRBV4-3 and TRBJ2-2, with 7 bases identical to TRBD2. J gave up 2 bases and V 4 bases, and 7 bases lay outside the gene matches. The CDR3 covers 16 residues. Germline V CDR1 and CDR2: LGHNA, YSLEER. In DNA form, the CDR3 reads TGCGCCAGCAGCCCCTTGGGGGGGGACAACACCGGGGAGCTGTTTTTT. Translating it yields CASSPLGGDNTGELFF.

This clonotype was counted a few times. The chain joins TRBV29-1 to TRBJ1-2, with TRBD1 identical over 7 bases. Trimming took 2 bases from V and 6 from J; bases not matched to a gene: 3. This CDR3 spans 12 amino acids. Germline loops: CDR1 SQVTM, CDR2 ANQGSEA. The CDR3 coding sequence is TGCAGCGTTGAAAAGGGGGCCAATGGCTACACCTTC. Translating it yields CSVEKGANGYTF.

This clonotype showed up many times. The chain links TRBV4-3 to TRBJ2-1; tentative D call: TRBD2 (6 bases). Between the trimmed V and J ends, which lost 4 bases and 0 bases, there was a span of 10 bases. CDR1 and CDR2 (germline): LGHNA, YSLEER. The CDR3 totals 15 residues. The CDR3 region has the DNA TGCGCCAGCAGCCCCGGGACTGCCTCCTACAATGAGCAGTTCTTC. It is translated as CASSPGTASYNEQFF.

This clonotype has only a few counts. The chain links TRBV3-1 to TRBJ2-7; D uncertain. This CDR3 is 14 amino acids long. V shed 4 bases and J shed 4 bases, with 14 bases lying between them. Germline CDR1 is LGHDT and CDR2 is YNNKEL (reference sequence). The CDR3 reads CASSPPAQRYEQYF. The CDR3, as DNA: TGTGCCAGCAGCCCCCCCGCTCAACGTTACGAGCAGTACTTC.

This clonotype showed up just a few times. The V and J genes are TRBV4-1 and TRBJ2-7, with D possibly matching TRBD2 (5 bases). In germline, CDR1 is MGHRA, CDR2 YSYEKL. V lost 1 base to trimming and J lost 2 bases, with 12 bases between them. CDR3 size: 15 residues. The CDR3, as DNA: TGCGCCAGCAGCCAAGCGGGCGACGGGGCCTACGAGCAGTACTTC. It specifies CASSQAGDGAYEQYF.